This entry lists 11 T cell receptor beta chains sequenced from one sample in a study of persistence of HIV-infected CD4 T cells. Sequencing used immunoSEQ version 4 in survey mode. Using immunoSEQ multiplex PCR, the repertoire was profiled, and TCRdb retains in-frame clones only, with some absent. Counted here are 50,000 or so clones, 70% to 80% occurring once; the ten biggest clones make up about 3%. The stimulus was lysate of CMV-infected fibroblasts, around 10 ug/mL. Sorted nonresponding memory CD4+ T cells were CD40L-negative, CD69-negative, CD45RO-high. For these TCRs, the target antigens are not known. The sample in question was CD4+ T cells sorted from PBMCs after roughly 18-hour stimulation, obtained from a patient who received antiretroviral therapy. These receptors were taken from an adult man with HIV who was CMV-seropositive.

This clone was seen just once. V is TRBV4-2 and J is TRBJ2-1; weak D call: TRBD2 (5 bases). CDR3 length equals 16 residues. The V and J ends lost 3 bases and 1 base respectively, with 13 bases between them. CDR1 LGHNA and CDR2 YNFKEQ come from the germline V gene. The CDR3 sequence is CASSQEDGRSYNEQFF. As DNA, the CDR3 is TGTGCCAGCAGCCAGGAGGACGGCAGGTCCTACAATGAGCAGTTCTTC.

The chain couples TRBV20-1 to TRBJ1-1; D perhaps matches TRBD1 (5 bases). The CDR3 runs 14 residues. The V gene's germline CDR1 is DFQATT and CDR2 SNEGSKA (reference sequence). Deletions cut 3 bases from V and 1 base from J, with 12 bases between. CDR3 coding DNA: TGCAGTGCTAGTACGGGACCCACGAACACTGAAGCTTTCTTT. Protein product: CSASTGPTNTEAFF.

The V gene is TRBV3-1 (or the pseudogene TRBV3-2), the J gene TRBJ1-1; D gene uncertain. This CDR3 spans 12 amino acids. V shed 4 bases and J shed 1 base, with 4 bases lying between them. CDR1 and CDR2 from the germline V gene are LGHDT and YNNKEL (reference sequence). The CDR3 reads CASSRPNTEAFF. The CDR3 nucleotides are TGTGCCAGCAGCCGCCCGAACACTGAAGCTTTCTTT.

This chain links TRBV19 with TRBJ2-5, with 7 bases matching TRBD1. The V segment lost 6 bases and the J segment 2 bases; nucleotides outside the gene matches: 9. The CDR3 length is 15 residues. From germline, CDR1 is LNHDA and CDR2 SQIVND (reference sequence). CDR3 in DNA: TGTGCCAGTAGGACAGGGTTGGGGTCACAAGAGACCCAGTACTTC. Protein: CASRTGLGSQETQYF.

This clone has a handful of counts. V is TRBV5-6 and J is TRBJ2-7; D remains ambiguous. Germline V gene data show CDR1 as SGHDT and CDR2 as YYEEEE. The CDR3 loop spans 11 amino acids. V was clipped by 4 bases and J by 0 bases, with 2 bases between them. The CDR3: CASSNSYEQYF. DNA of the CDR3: TGTGCCAGCAGCAACTCCTACGAGCAGTACTTC.

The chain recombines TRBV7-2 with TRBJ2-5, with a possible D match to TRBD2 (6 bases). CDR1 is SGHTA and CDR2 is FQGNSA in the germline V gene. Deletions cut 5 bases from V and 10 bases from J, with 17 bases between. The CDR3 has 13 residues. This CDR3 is CASSRGQLGGQYF. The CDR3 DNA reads TGTGCCAGCAGCCGCGGACAACTCGGGGGCCAGTACTTC.

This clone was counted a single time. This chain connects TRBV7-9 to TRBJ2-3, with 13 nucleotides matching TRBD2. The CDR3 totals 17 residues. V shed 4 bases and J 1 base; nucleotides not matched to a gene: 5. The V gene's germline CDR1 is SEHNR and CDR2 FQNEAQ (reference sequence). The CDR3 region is CASSSRTSGRGTDTQYF. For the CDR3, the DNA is TGTGCCAGCAGCTCCAGGACTAGCGGGAGAGGCACAGATACGCAGTATTTT.

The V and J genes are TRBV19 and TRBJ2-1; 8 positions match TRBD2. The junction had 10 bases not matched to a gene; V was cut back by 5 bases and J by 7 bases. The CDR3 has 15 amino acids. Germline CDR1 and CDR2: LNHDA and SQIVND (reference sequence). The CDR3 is CASSSIFAGGNEQFF. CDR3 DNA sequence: TGTGCCAGTAGTTCCATTTTTGCGGGAGGAAATGAGCAGTTCTTC.

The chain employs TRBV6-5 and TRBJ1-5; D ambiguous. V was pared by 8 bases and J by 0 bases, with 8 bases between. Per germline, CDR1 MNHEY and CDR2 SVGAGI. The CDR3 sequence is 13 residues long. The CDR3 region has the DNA TGTGCCAGCGCAAAAGATAGCAATCAGCCCCAGCATTTT. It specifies CASAKDSNQPQHF.

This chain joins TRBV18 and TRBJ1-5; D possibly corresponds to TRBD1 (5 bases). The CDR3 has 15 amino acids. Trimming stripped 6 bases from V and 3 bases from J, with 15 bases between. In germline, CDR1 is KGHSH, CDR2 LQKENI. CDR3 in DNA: TGTGCCAGCTCTCGAGAAAGACAGACCAATCAGCCCCAGCATTTT. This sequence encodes CASSRERQTNQPQHF. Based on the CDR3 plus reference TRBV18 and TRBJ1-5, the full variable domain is NAGVMQNPRHLVRRRGQEARLRCSPMKGHSHVYWYRQLPEEGLKFMVYLQKENIIDESGMPKERFSAEFPKEGPSILRIQQVVRGDSAAYFCASSRERQTNQPQHFGDGTRLSIL.

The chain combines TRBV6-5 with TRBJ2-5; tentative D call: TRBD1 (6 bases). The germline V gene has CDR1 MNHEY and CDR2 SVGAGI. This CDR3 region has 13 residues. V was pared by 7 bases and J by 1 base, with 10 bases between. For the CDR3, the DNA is TGTGCCAGCACCATCAGGGGCCAAGAGACCCAGTACTTC. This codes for CASTIRGQETQYF.